The entry that follows covers one TCR beta chain sequence. Its antigen is still unknown. The data were taken from a study of T cell responses to AZD1222 COVID-19 vaccine. Findings of the study overall: Donor demographics were predominantly white British with a female majority; clonal diversity may be underestimated.

Produced via immunoSEQ multiplex PCR; TCRdb's table is partial and in-frame only. The sample includes over 100,000 clones, around 94% of them seen just once. Per the germline V gene, CDR1 is MNHEY and CDR2 is SVGEGT. J gave up 2 bases and V 4 bases, and 4 bases lay outside the gene matches. The CDR3 runs 14 residues. This clonotype originated in an adult in good health. The V gene is TRBV6-2 or TRBV6-3, the J gene TRBJ1-2; 7 nucleotides match TRBD1. The specimen comprised peripheral blood, sampled on day 0 of AZD1222 vaccination. The CDR3 sequence is CASSFPTGNYGYTF. The CDR3 nucleotides read TGTGCCAGCAGTTTCCCGACAGGGAACTATGGCTACACCTTC.